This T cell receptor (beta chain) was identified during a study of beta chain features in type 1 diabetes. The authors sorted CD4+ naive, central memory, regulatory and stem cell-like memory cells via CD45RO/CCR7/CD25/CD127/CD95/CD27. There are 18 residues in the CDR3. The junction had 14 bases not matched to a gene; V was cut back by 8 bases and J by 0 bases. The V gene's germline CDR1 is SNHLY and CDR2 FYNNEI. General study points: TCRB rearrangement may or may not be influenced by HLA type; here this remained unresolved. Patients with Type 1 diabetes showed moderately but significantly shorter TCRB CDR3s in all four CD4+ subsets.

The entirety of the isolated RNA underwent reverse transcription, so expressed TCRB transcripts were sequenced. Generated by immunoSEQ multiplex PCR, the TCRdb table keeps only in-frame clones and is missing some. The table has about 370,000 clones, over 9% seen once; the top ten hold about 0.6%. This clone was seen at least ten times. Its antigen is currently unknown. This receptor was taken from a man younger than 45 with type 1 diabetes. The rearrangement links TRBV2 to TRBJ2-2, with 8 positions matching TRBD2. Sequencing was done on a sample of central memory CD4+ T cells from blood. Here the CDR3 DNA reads TGTGCCAGCTCCTACGGGGTAGCGGGACCCTCGAACACCGGGGAGCTGTTTTTT. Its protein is CASSYGVAGPSNTGELFF.